The next 13 T cell receptor beta chains were all read from a single sample in a study of cytomegalovirus exposure and HLA in healthy donors. Data came from immunoSEQ multiplex PCR; TCRdb stores just in-frame clones and leaves some out. The repertoire holds 150,000 to 200,000 clones, with 70% to 90% as singletons. Specimen: PBMCs. The receptors come from a man aged 18 to 29 in good health and CMV-seronegative.

This clone was seen once. The V gene is TRBV5-1, the J gene TRBJ2-3; 7 positions agree with TRBD2. The junction had 10 bases not matched to a gene; V was cut back by 0 bases and J by 6 bases. The CDR3 sequence is 16 residues long. Germline lookup yields CDR1 SGHRS and CDR2 YFSETQ. CDR3 region: CASSLASGLRMDTQYF. CDR3 sequence (DNA): TGCGCCAGCAGCTTGGCTTCGGGACTACGCATGGATACGCAGTATTTT.

The V gene is TRBV4-1, the J gene TRBJ1-1; D might be TRBD1 (6 bases). Germline CDR1 reads MGHRA; CDR2 reads YSYEKL. The CDR3 is 15 residues long. V lost 4 bases and J 8 bases, leaving 20 bases between the germline ends. CDR3 coding DNA: TGCGCCAGCAGCCCAGGGGTCCCCTTTTTAGGGGAAGCTTTCTTT. Translation: CASSPGVPFLGEAFF.

The chain is built from TRBV13 and TRBJ1-5; no clear D gene. The CDR3 consists of 14 residues. Germline CDR1 is PRHDT and CDR2 is FYEKMQ (reference sequence). Trimming stripped 5 bases from V and 2 bases from J, with 10 bases between. This chain's CDR3 is CASSQSVGNQPQHF. For the CDR3, the DNA is TGTGCCAGCAGCCAATCGGTTGGCAATCAGCCCCAGCATTTT.

The chain combines TRBV29-1 with TRBJ1-5; TRBD1 aligns across 8 bases. After removal of 7 bases from V and 0 bases from J, the junction contained 2 bases not matched to a gene. The germline gives CDR1 SQVTM, CDR2 ANQGSEA. The CDR3 covers 13 residues. The CDR3 loop is CSAQGDSNQPQHF. The CDR3 DNA is TGCAGCGCACAGGGGGATAGCAATCAGCCCCAGCATTTT.

This clone was picked up one time. The V and J genes are TRBV6-5 and TRBJ1-4; no clear D gene. The germline V gene encodes CDR1 MNHEY and CDR2 SVGAGI. The V and J ends lost 0 bases and 7 bases respectively, with 12 bases between them. The CDR3 contains 15 residues. The CDR3 bases are TGTGCCAGCAGTTACTCGAACCCAGGAAGTGAAAAACTGTTTTTT. This translates into CASSYSNPGSEKLFF.

The chain has TRBV5-6 and TRBJ1-4, with D possibly matching TRBD1 (6 bases). Germline CDR1 is SGHDT and CDR2 is YYEEEE. V shed 0 bases and J shed 5 bases, with 14 bases lying between them. This CDR3 is built from 16 residues. CDR3 loop: CASSLALGGANEKLFF. CDR3 DNA sequence: TGTGCCAGCAGCTTGGCCTTAGGGGGGGCAAATGAAAAACTGTTTTTT.

The rearrangement links TRBV5-8 to TRBJ2-7; TRBD1 is a possible D gene (6 bases). There are 14 residues in the CDR3. From germline, CDR1 is SGHTS and CDR2 YDEGEE. The ends were cut back, 4 bases at V and 3 bases at J, with 14 bases in the middle. Here the CDR3 DNA reads TGTGCCAGCAGCCTAGGGGGTAGGATCTACGAGCAGTACTTC. It codes for CASSLGGRIYEQYF. Filled out from reference TRBV5-8 and TRBJ2-7, the complete variable domain reads EAGVTQSPTHLIKTRGQQATLRCSPISGHTSVYWYQQALGLGLQFLLWYDEGEERNRGNFPPRFSGRQFPNYSSELNVNALELEDSALYLCASSLGGRIYEQYFGPGTRLTVT.

This rearrangement joins TRBV7-9 to TRBJ1-2; D is uncertain. Germline V gene sequence: CDR1 SEHNR, CDR2 FQNEAQ (reference sequence). Trimming took 5 bases from V and 8 from J, leaving 12 bases between them. There are 12 residues in the CDR3. CDR3 bases: TGTGCCAGCAGCCCAAGGGAGGAGGGCTACACCTTC. Protein sequence: CASSPREEGYTF.

The chain joins TRBV19 to TRBJ2-7, with 8 positions matching TRBD1. The trim removed 3 bases at V and 2 bases at J, leaving 6 bases unmatched. Germline lookup yields CDR1 LNHDA and CDR2 SQIVND (reference sequence). The length of the CDR3 is 15 residues. CDR3 sequence: CASSMKDRAAYEQYF. Written as DNA, the CDR3 is TGTGCCAGTAGTATGAAGGACAGGGCCGCCTACGAGCAGTACTTC.

The genes are TRBV10-2 and TRBJ2-7; D may be TRBD2 (6 bases). V lost 8 bases and J lost 4, with 15 bases in between. Looked up from germline, CDR1 is WSHSY and CDR2 is SAAADI. The CDR3 contains 13 residues. CDR3 in amino acids: CASRGNSRYEQYV. The DNA for the CDR3 is TGCGCCAGCCGGGGGAACTCCAGATACGAGCAGTACGTC.

The J gene is TRBJ2-7, the V gene TRBV14; TRBD2 aligns across 9 bases. Germline V gene lookup returns CDR1 SGHDN and CDR2 FVKESK. The CDR3 consists of 15 residues. The junction had 4 bases not matched to a gene; V was cut back by 2 bases and J by 2 bases. The CDR3 coding sequence is TGTGCCAGCAGCCAAAGCTTAGCGGGAGCCTACGAGCAGTACTTC. Protein sequence: CASSQSLAGAYEQYF.

The table lists this clone with a count of one. The gene calls are TRBV4-2 and TRBJ1-6; perhaps TRBD1 as D (6 bases). The CDR3 runs 16 residues. Germline CDR1 reads LGHNA; CDR2 reads YNFKEQ. V was trimmed by 3 bases and J by 1 base, leaving 10 bases between them. The DNA of the CDR3 is TGTGCCAGCAGCCAGGAGGGGGGGTCCTATAATTCACCCCTCCACTTT. This encodes CASSQEGGSYNSPLHF.

V and J are TRBV7-9 and TRBJ1-6, with 8 bases fitting TRBD1. The junction had 6 bases not matched to a gene; V was cut back by 2 bases and J by 9 bases. This CDR3 has 15 residues. Germline CDR1 reads SEHNR; CDR2 reads FQNEAQ (reference sequence). This CDR3 is CASSLYSGGGSPLHF. The CDR3 nucleotides read TGTGCCAGCAGCTTATATTCAGGGGGCGGTTCACCCCTCCACTTT.